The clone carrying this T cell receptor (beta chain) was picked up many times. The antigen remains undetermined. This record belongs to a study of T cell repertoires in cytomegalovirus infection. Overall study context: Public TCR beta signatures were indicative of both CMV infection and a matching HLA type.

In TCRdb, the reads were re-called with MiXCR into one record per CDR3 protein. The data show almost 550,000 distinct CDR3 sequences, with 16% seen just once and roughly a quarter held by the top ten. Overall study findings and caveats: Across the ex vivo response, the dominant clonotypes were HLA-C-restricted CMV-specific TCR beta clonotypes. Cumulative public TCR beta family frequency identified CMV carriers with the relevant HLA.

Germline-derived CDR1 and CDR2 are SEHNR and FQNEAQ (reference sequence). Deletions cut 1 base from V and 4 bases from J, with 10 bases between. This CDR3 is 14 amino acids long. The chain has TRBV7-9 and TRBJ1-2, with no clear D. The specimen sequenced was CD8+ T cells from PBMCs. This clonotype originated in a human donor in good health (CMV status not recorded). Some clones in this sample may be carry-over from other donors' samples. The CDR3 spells CASSLGGRRYGYTF. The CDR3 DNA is TGTGCCAGCAGCTTAGGCGGACGACGCTATGGCTACACCTTC.